This T cell receptor beta chain was obtained from a study of pediatric ulcerative colitis. Colonoscopy and blood draw happened at the same time. Study outcomes and limitations: A couple of patients had blood samples with substantially reduced template counts.

A word on this clone: The antigen remains unidentified.

Method: immunoSEQ multiplex PCR; TCRdb's copy keeps in-frame clones and lacks some. The table shows fewer than 45,000 clones, with around four fifths occurring only once. The sequenced material came from blood. The receptor's source is a girl aged 5-17 years with moderate ulcerative colitis.

The CDR3 spells CASSHGLSGGLGNEQFF. CDR3 bases: TGTGCCAGCAGTCACGGTCTTAGCGGGGGCTTGGGGAATGAGCAGTTCTTC. The V and J genes are TRBV28 and TRBJ2-1; 9 nucleotides match TRBD2. V was pared by 5 bases and J by 7 bases, with 15 bases of the junction left unmatched. Germline V gene lookup returns CDR1 MDHEN and CDR2 SYDVKM. The CDR3 is 17 residues long.